Each of the 17 T cell receptor beta chains below was sequenced from the same sample in a study of T cells in Graves' hyperthyroidism and ophthalmopathy. It was RNA transcripts that yielded the amplified TCR beta CDR3 regions. The HTBI primer set was used in a first-round RT-PCR of the TCR CDR3. TCRdb fed the multiplex PCR reads into MiXCR, producing one record per CDR3 protein. The sample consists of approximately 610,000 distinct CDR3 sequences, approximately 15% of them appearing once. Sequenced input: blood. These TCRs come from a woman in her forties with Graves' ophthalmopathy.

This clonotype was seen repeatedly, ten times or more. This chain links TRBV6-2 or TRBV6-3 with TRBJ1-5; D unresolved. The CDR3 is made up of 17 amino acids. V lost 2 bases, J lost 6 bases, and 20 bases lay in between. Per germline, CDR1 MNHEY and CDR2 SVGEGT. CDR3 DNA sequence: TGTGCCAGCAGTTACGATACGGCCTCTCAATCCCTTCAGCCCCAGCATTTT. As protein: CASSYDTASQSLQPQHF.

On this clonotype: This may be a read error, as it is one base from a much larger clone. The V and J genes are TRBV20-1 and TRBJ1-2; the match to TRBD1 covers 9 bases. The length of the CDR3 is 15 residues. Trimming cost V 5 bases and J 4 bases; bases outside gene matches: 11. Germline V gene sequence: CDR1 DFQATT, CDR2 SNEGSKA (reference sequence). The CDR3 DNA reads as TGCAGTGCTTCCGGGACAGGGTCGCAAGGCTATGGCTACACCTTC. This encodes CSASGTGSQGYGYTF.

CDR3 coding DNA: TGTGCCAGCAGTTTGGCCGGACAGGGAGACACTGAAGCTTTCTTT. Protein: CASSLAGQGDTEAFF. V gene TRBV27 combines with J gene TRBJ1-1, with TRBD1 matching over 8 bases. The junction had 6 bases not matched to a gene; V was cut back by 3 bases and J by 3 bases. Germline V CDR1 and CDR2: MNHEY, SMNVEV (reference sequence). The CDR3 has 15 amino acids.

There are many counts of this clonotype. The V call is TRBV28, the J call TRBJ1-1; D gene unclear. Germline CDR1 reads MDHEN; CDR2 reads SYDVKM. The CDR3 has 12 amino acids. Trimming pared 3 bases from V and 3 bases from J, leaving 5 bases between. The CDR3 loop is CASSLGHTEAFF. CDR3 DNA sequence: TGTGCCAGCAGTTTGGGCCACACTGAAGCTTTCTTT.

This rearrangement joins TRBV18 to TRBJ2-1; unclear D gene. V was clipped by 1 base and J by 8 bases, with 9 bases between them. Germline V CDR1 and CDR2: KGHSH, LQKENI. The CDR3 covers 13 residues. The CDR3 sequence: CASSPQHGDEQFF. The CDR3 DNA reads TGTGCCAGCTCACCACAACATGGCGATGAGCAGTTCTTC. The full variable domain, rest sourced from reference TRBV18 and TRBJ2-1, is NAGVMQNPRHLVRRRGQEARLRCSPMKGHSHVYWYRQLPEEGLKFMVYLQKENIIDESGMPKERFSAEFPKEGPSILRIQQVVRGDSAAYFCASSPQHGDEQFFGPGTRLTVL.

The CDR3 DNA reads as TGTGCCAGCGATATGAGACAGGGGTCCTACGAGCAGTACTTC. It translates to CASDMRQGSYEQYF. The V call is TRBV6-1, the J call TRBJ2-7; 8 bases align to TRBD1. The CDR3 runs to 14 residues. J lost 1 base, V lost 8 bases, and 7 bases had no gene match. CDR1 is MNHNS, CDR2 SASEGT, per germline.

The chain uses TRBV6-5 and TRBJ2-5; D might be TRBD2 (6 bases). The CDR3 is made up of 15 amino acids. V was pared by 4 bases and J by 3 bases, with 15 bases between. CDR1 and CDR2 from the germline V gene are MNHEY and SVGAGI. CDR3 sequence reads: CASSSLSGQKETQYF. The DNA of the CDR3 is TGTGCCAGCAGTTCGTTAAGCGGGCAGAAAGAGACCCAGTACTTC.

This clonotype was seen ten or more times. V gene TRBV28 combines with J gene TRBJ1-1; D is uncertain. The CDR3 totals 13 residues. Looked up from germline, CDR1 is MDHEN and CDR2 is SYDVKM. The germline V and J ends were trimmed by 6 bases and 6 bases, with 14 bases remaining between them. Here the CDR3 reads CASSSNGRAEAFF. The CDR3, as DNA: TGTGCCAGCAGCTCCAACGGGCGGGCTGAAGCTTTCTTT.

There are many counts of this clonotype. The chain has TRBV20-1 and TRBJ2-7; 11 nucleotides agree with TRBD1. With 6 bases clipped from V and 6 bases from J, the junction kept 10 bases outside the gene matches. The CDR3 spans 14 residues. Germline V lookup: CDR1 DFQATT, CDR2 SNEGSKA (reference sequence). The CDR3 DNA follows: TGCAGTGCAACCGGGACAGGGGGTGCGGGCGAGCAGTACTTC. Encoded protein: CSATGTGGAGEQYF.

This clonotype has more than one count but fewer than ten. The J gene is TRBJ1-5, the V gene TRBV30, with D uncertain. Germline V gene data show CDR1 as GTSNPN and CDR2 as SVGIG (reference sequence). The CDR3 contains 13 residues. The V end lost 2 bases, the J end lost 5 bases, and 10 bases lay between the germline ends. The CDR3 protein is CAWSSQQHQPQHF. The CDR3 region has the DNA TGTGCCTGGAGTTCCCAGCAACATCAGCCCCAGCATTTT.

This clonotype was counted at least ten times. The CDR3 coding sequence is TGTGCCAGCAGCAACGGGGACGGAACTGGCTACGAGCAGTACTTC. It encodes CASSNGDGTGYEQYF. This chain connects TRBV7-8 to TRBJ2-7; D is tentatively TRBD1 or TRBD2 (5 bases each). Deletions cut 5 bases from V and 3 bases from J, with 17 bases between. This CDR3 contains 15 residues. Germline CDR1 and CDR2: SGHVS and FQNEAQ.

This clonotype was observed many times. The V and J genes are TRBV7-2 and TRBJ2-3; the D is unclear. V was pared by 1 base and J by 7 bases, with 6 bases between. The CDR3 is made up of 12 amino acids. Per germline, CDR1 SGHTA and CDR2 FQGNSA. The CDR3 DNA follows: TGTGCCAGCAGCTTAGAAGCAAATACGCAGTATTTT. Amino acid sequence: CASSLEANTQYF.

At least ten counts were recorded for this clonotype. The chain has TRBV29-1 and TRBJ2-5; 10 bases line up with TRBD2. V was clipped by 7 bases and J by 1 base; unmatched bases: 3. The CDR3 is made up of 13 amino acids. CDR1 and CDR2 (germline): SQVTM, ANQGSEA. CDR3 bases: TGCAGCGGGGGACTAGCGCCCCAAGAGACCCAGTACTTC. Translation gives CSGGLAPQETQYF.

Written as DNA, the CDR3 is TGTGCCAGTAGTCTTCTAGCGGGAGGGGGTCACGAGCAGTACTTC. Protein product: CASSLLAGGGHEQYF. This chain uses TRBV19 with TRBJ2-7; 12 bases are shared with TRBD2. V lost 5 bases to trimming and J lost 5 bases; unmatched junction nucleotides: 7. CDR3 length: 15 residues. Germline loops: CDR1 LNHDA, CDR2 SQIVND (reference sequence). The full variable domain, its missing parts supplied by reference TRBV19 and TRBJ2-7, is DGGITQSPKYLFRKEGQNVTLSCEQNLNHDAMYWYRQDPGQGLRLIYYSQIVNDFQKGDIAEGYSVSREKKESFPLTVTSAQKNPTAFYLCASSLLAGGGHEQYFGPGTRLTVT.

The chain recombines TRBV6-4 with TRBJ2-2, with 12 nucleotides matching TRBD2. The germline V gene has CDR1 MRHNA and CDR2 SNTAGT. The CDR3 covers 17 residues. V was clipped by 6 bases and J by 1 base; unmatched bases: 6. The CDR3 region has the DNA TGTGCCAGCAGGATGACTAGCGGGAGCTTGAACACCGGGGAGCTGTTTTTT. Residues: CASRMTSGSLNTGELFF.

In its sample, this clonotype was seen many times. The chain recombines TRBV6-5 with TRBJ2-1; D is possibly TRBD1 (6 bases). The V and J ends lost 6 bases and 7 bases respectively, with 16 bases between them. Per the germline V gene, CDR1 is MNHEY and CDR2 is SVGAGI. The CDR3 spans 14 residues. The CDR3 nucleotides read TGTGCCAGCAGCTCCAGGGGTGTGGTTAATGAGCAGTTCTTC. It yields the protein CASSSRGVVNEQFF.

This clonotype was seen a few times. V is TRBV19 and J is TRBJ2-7; D unclear. V shed 6 bases and J shed 5 bases, with 26 bases lying between them. Germline lookup yields CDR1 LNHDA and CDR2 SQIVND (reference sequence). The CDR3 has 17 amino acids. The CDR3 coding sequence is TGTGCCAGTAGCGAAACTAACCCCCTATTGGGGAACGACGAGCAGTACTTC. Residues: CASSETNPLLGNDEQYF.